Following are 21 T cell receptor beta chains from one sample sequenced in a study of blood T cell repertoires in COVID-19. Produced via immunoSEQ multiplex PCR; TCRdb's table is partial and in-frame only. Among roughly 160,000 clones listed, about 80% were seen once. The sequenced sample was PBMCs or T cells enriched from blood (not recorded which). All receptors come from a woman in her sixties or seventies who had recovered from COVID-19.

The rearrangement uses TRBV7-2 and TRBJ1-2; 10 bases agree with TRBD1. V lost 3 bases and J lost 3; bases outside the gene matches: 13. Germline V gives CDR1 SGHTA, CDR2 FQGNSA. The CDR3 runs to 18 residues. The CDR3 spells CASSFSYVGQGGDYGYTF. Here the CDR3 DNA reads TGTGCCAGCAGCTTCAGTTACGTTGGACAGGGGGGTGACTATGGCTACACCTTC. Based on the CDR3 plus reference TRBV7-2 and TRBJ1-2, the full variable domain is GAGVSQSPSNKVTEKGKDVELRCDPISGHTALYWYRQSLGQGLEFLIYFQGNSAPDKSGLPSDRFSAERTGGSVSTLTIQRTQQEDSAVYLCASSFSYVGQGGDYGYTFGSGTRLTVV.

The chain employs TRBV19 and TRBJ1-2; 9 bases fit TRBD1. Germline CDR1 LNHDA, CDR2 SQIVND (reference sequence). Trimming cost V 2 bases and J 5 bases; bases outside gene matches: 9. The CDR3 runs 16 residues. DNA for the CDR3: TGTGCCAGTAGTATAACGACAGGGGGAATACAGTATGGCTACACCTTC. This sequence encodes CASSITTGGIQYGYTF.

The chain links TRBV11-3 to TRBJ2-7; D remains ambiguous. Germline CDR1 is SGHNT and CDR2 is YENEEA. V was trimmed by 5 bases and J by 5 bases, leaving 13 bases between them. The CDR3 loop spans 13 amino acids. The CDR3 DNA reads as TGTGCCAGCAGCCCAGGCTACACAAACGAGCAGTACTTC. Translated: CASSPGYTNEQYF. Supplemented by reference TRBV11-3 and TRBJ2-7, the full variable domain reads EAGVVQSPRYKIIEKKQPVAFWCNPISGHNTLYWYLQNLGQGPELLIRYENEEAVDDSQLPKDRFSAERLKGVDSTLKIQPAELGDSAVYLCASSPGYTNEQYFGPGTRLTVT.

This chain's CDR3 is CAWGRGGATGYTF. CDR3 sequence (DNA): TGTGCCTGGGGGAGGGGGGGCGCAACTGGCTACACCTTC. V and J are TRBV30 and TRBJ1-2, with D perhaps TRBD1 (6 bases). The CDR3 contains 13 residues. The V gene lost 5 bases and the J gene lost 7 bases, with 17 bases spanning the gap. Germline V gene data show CDR1 as GTSNPN and CDR2 as SVGIG (reference sequence). Based on the CDR3 plus reference TRBV30 and TRBJ1-2, the full variable domain is SQTIHQWPATLVQPVGSPLSLECTVEGTSNPNLYWYRQAAGRGLQLLFYSVGIGQISSEVPQNLSASRPQDRQFILSSKKLLLSDSGFYLCAWGRGGATGYTFGSGTRLTVV.

CDR3 in DNA: TGTGCCAGCAGCCCCCCTACCCAGGGGTGGGGAAACACCATATATTTT. It yields the protein CASSPPTQGWGNTIYF. The J gene is TRBJ1-3, the V gene TRBV7-9; the D gene is possibly TRBD1 (6 bases). Germline V gives CDR1 SEHNR, CDR2 FQNEAQ (reference sequence). CDR3 length equals 16 residues. V dropped 5 bases and J dropped 4 bases, with 18 bases sitting between them.

This clone was observed a few times. The chain is built from TRBV5-6 and TRBJ2-1; TRBD2 aligns across 10 bases. Germline lookup yields CDR1 SGHDT and CDR2 YYEEEE. The CDR3 runs to 17 residues. Trimming cost V 4 bases and J 6 bases; bases outside gene matches: 13. CDR3 region: CASSTDSGGRVTNEQFF. The CDR3 nucleotides are TGTGCCAGCAGCACGGATAGCGGGGGGCGGGTCACCAATGAGCAGTTCTTC.

J is TRBJ2-6 and V is TRBV2; D perhaps matches TRBD2 (6 bases). Germline V gene data show CDR1 as SNHLY and CDR2 as FYNNEI. This CDR3 has 15 amino acids. Trimming cost V 4 bases and J 0 bases, with 7 bases left between them. CDR3 amino acids: CASSGRVSGANVLTF. The CDR3 nucleotides are TGTGCCAGCAGTGGGAGGGTCTCTGGGGCCAACGTCCTGACTTTC. Combining the CDR3 with reference TRBV2 and TRBJ2-6 gives the whole variable domain EPEVTQTPSHQVTQMGQEVILRCVPISNHLYFYWYRQILGQKVEFLVSFYNNEISEKSEIFDDQFSVERPDGSNFTLKIRSTKLEDSAMYFCASSGRVSGANVLTFGAGSRLTVL.

This chain uses TRBV6-6 with TRBJ1-5, with TRBD1 matching 7 bases. Per the germline V gene, CDR1 is MNHNY and CDR2 is SVGAGI (reference sequence). Trimming cost V 2 bases and J 12 bases; bases outside gene matches: 7. This CDR3 has 13 residues. For the CDR3, the DNA is TGTGCCAGCAGTTACCTAGAAACAGGGGACCAGCATTTT. This encodes CASSYLETGDQHF.

The J gene is TRBJ2-3, the V gene TRBV6-1; D is uncertain. The CDR3 spans 14 residues. Between the trimmed V and J ends, which lost 2 bases and 5 bases, there was a span of 11 bases. The germline gives CDR1 MNHNS, CDR2 SASEGT. The CDR3 loop is CASSEQYSRDTQYF. In DNA form, the CDR3 reads TGTGCCAGCAGTGAACAGTACAGCCGAGATACGCAGTATTTT.

The rearrangement joins TRBV2 to TRBJ2-5; 12 nucleotides line up with TRBD2. The V gene end was trimmed by 5 bases and the J gene end by 4 bases; junction bases not matched to a gene: 5. The germline gives CDR1 SNHLY, CDR2 FYNNEI. This CDR3 comprises 15 residues. The CDR3 sequence is CASSSASGGGETQYF. CDR3 nucleotide sequence: TGTGCCAGCAGTTCAGCTAGCGGGGGGGGAGAGACCCAGTACTTC. Variable domain in full (rest from reference TRBV2 and TRBJ2-5): EPEVTQTPSHQVTQMGQEVILRCVPISNHLYFYWYRQILGQKVEFLVSFYNNEISEKSEIFDDQFSVERPDGSNFTLKIRSTKLEDSAMYFCASSSASGGGETQYFGPGTRLLVL.

The rearrangement links TRBV6-2 or TRBV6-3 to TRBJ2-7; D possibly corresponds to TRBD2 (7 bases). Trimming cost V 4 bases and J 0 bases, with 22 bases left between them. Per germline, CDR1 MNHEY and CDR2 SVGEGT. There are 18 residues in the CDR3. Written as DNA, the CDR3 is TGTGCCAGCAGTTTTATAAGCGGGACAACGAAACTCTCCTACGAGCAGTACTTC. Its protein is CASSFISGTTKLSYEQYF.

The rearrangement joins TRBV24-1 to TRBJ2-3, with 7 bases aligning to TRBD2. The germline V gene has CDR1 KGHDR and CDR2 SFDVKD. This CDR3 comprises 16 residues. After removal of 7 bases from V and 3 bases from J, the junction contained 12 bases not matched to a gene. DNA of the CDR3: TGTGCCACCAGCCCCGGGGATAGCGGGTGGACAGATACGCAGTATTTT. Its protein product is CATSPGDSGWTDTQYF.

The V gene is TRBV21-1, the J gene TRBJ2-3; TRBD1, the D gene given by the table, was not confirmed from the DNA. TRBV21-1 is marked as a pseudogene. This CDR3 comprises 18 residues. CDR3 bases: TGTGCCAGCAGCAAAGTTGGCCGGACACAGGATAGCACAGATACGCAGTATTTT. Protein sequence: CASSKVGRTQDSTDTQYF.

The chain combines TRBV25-1 with TRBJ1-5; D perhaps matches TRBD1 (6 bases). From germline, CDR1 is MGHDK and CDR2 SYGVNS. The CDR3 extends over 14 amino acids. Trimming cost V 1 base and J 6 bases, with 10 bases left between them. The CDR3 sequence: CASSELQGLQPQHF. Written as DNA, the CDR3 is TGTGCCAGCAGTGAATTACAGGGTCTTCAGCCCCAGCATTTT.

This rearrangement joins TRBV30 to TRBJ1-2; TRBD1 aligns across 9 bases. This CDR3 has 14 amino acids. CDR1 is GTSNPN and CDR2 is SVGIG in the germline V gene (reference sequence). V trimming: 4 bases; J trimming: 0 bases; junction bases outside the gene matches: 3. CDR3 coding DNA: TGTGCCTGGAAACAGGGGGCGACTAACTATGGCTACACCTTC. Protein product: CAWKQGATNYGYTF.

V and J are TRBV12-1 and TRBJ1-5; the D call of TRBD1 is as the table states it, not checked on the DNA. TRBV12-1 is given as a pseudogene. The CDR3 length is 16 residues. The CDR3: CASSIRDRLSNQPQHF. CDR3 sequence (DNA): TGTGCCAGCAGCATTCGGGACAGGCTGAGCAATCAGCCCCAGCATTTT.

The rearrangement uses TRBV30 and TRBJ1-2, with D possibly being TRBD1 (6 bases). V gave up 2 bases and J gave up 8 bases, with 12 bases separating them. CDR1 GTSNPN and CDR2 SVGIG come from the germline V gene (reference sequence). The CDR3 is 12 residues long. The CDR3 sequence: CAWSQQGTGYTF. CDR3 DNA: TGTGCCTGGAGTCAACAGGGAACCGGCTACACCTTC.

The V gene is TRBV14, the J gene TRBJ1-1, with D perhaps matching TRBD1 (6 bases). The CDR3 is 14 residues long. Trimming left V 3 bases short and J 6 bases short, with 14 bases between. CDR1 and CDR2 from the germline V gene are SGHDN and FVKESK. Here the CDR3 DNA reads TGTGCCAGCAGCCATGGGGCCTACAGGGCTGAAGCTTTCTTT. Its translation is CASSHGAYRAEAFF.

This clone appeared a single time. The chain joins TRBV20-1 to TRBJ2-1; 12 nucleotides agree with TRBD2. This CDR3 comprises 16 residues. V dropped 3 bases and J dropped 6; count of bases not matched to a gene: 9. Germline assignment: CDR1 DFQATT and CDR2 SNEGSKA (reference sequence). The DNA for the CDR3 is TGCAGTGCTAGTGAGCTAGCGGGGGGGTGGGCCAATGAGCAGTTCTTC. Its protein product is CSASELAGGWANEQFF.

In regard to this clone: A much larger clone differs by one base, so this may be a read error. The chain links TRBV5-4 to TRBJ2-3; unclear D gene. Trimming took off 4 bases at V and 2 bases at J, with 2 bases between the two ends. Germline assignment: CDR1 SGHNT and CDR2 YYREEE (reference sequence). The CDR3 spans 11 residues. CDR3 region: CASSLTDTQYF. Written as DNA, the CDR3 is TGTGCCAGCAGCCTCACAGATACGCAGTATTTT.

The chain recombines TRBV30 with TRBJ1-2; 7 bases agree with TRBD1. Looked up from germline, CDR1 is GTSNPN and CDR2 is SVGIG (reference sequence). After removal of 2 bases from V and 4 bases from J, the junction contained 10 bases not matched to a gene. The CDR3 runs 15 residues. CDR3 loop: CAWSKGGAGSYGYTF. As DNA, the CDR3 is TGTGCCTGGAGTAAAGGGGGCGCGGGCTCCTATGGCTACACCTTC.